This T cell receptor beta chain originates from a study of cytomegalovirus exposure and HLA in healthy donors. The study, taken as a whole, reports: The later analysis indicated that the majority of CMV-associated TCR beta chains appeared HLA-restricted. Because they were indistinguishable, some V segments, including TRBV6-2 and TRBV6-3, were excluded.

The V end lost 0 bases, the J end lost 4 bases, and 13 bases lay between the germline ends. The CDR3 is 15 amino acids. CDR1 and CDR2 (germline): SSHAT, FNYEAQ (reference sequence). A note on this clone: Its antigen is currently unknown.

The PCR ran on 60 Vbeta and 13 Jbeta primers. The data were produced by immunoSEQ multiplex PCR, yet TCRdb's version contains in-frame clones alone and is incomplete. This sample has roughly 150,000 clones, with around 77% found just once. Sequencing input: PBMCs. This clonotype originated in a man in his forties or fifties in good health and CMV-seropositive. The rearrangement links TRBV7-7 to TRBJ2-7; the D is unclear. DNA for the CDR3: TGTGCCAGCAGCTTAGCTGTGGGCGACCTGTACGAGCAGTACTTC. Translated, it gives CASSLAVGDLYEQYF. The full variable domain, rest sourced from reference TRBV7-7 and TRBJ2-7, is GAGVSQSPRYKVTKRGQDVTLRCDPISSHATLYWYQQALGQGPEFLTYFNYEAQPDKSGLPSDRFSAERPEGSISTLTIQRTEQRDSAMYRCASSLAVGDLYEQYFGPGTRLTVT.